The sequence of this T cell receptor beta chain was determined in a study of human T cells and chemical hapten exposure. In this sample, this clonotype turned up a few times. Its target is unknown. CDR1 and CDR2 from the germline V gene are MNHEY and SVGAGI. V dropped 6 bases and J dropped 3; count of bases not matched to a gene: 15. This CDR3 is built from 18 residues. The authors' total RNA extraction used unfractionated whole blood. The library tagged individual cDNA molecules with unique molecular identifiers. TCRdb analysed the reads with MiXCR anew, one entry per CDR3 protein. The table includes 95,000 to 150,000 distinct CDR3 sequences, less than 10% detected once. Study conclusions and caveats: Sensitizing to DPC left TCRs with a frequency above 1 in 1000 unaltered.

This TCR was sampled from a human donor in good health. Some clones in this sample may be carry-over from other donors' samples. Sequencing was performed on whole blood. This chain joins TRBV6-5 and TRBJ2-2; 8 bases are a match to TRBD2. The CDR3 DNA sequence: TGTGCCAGCAGCCCCTCCCCGAGCGGGAGAAGGGACACCGGGGAGCTGTTTTTT. It is translated as CASSPSPSGRRDTGELFF.